The clone carrying this TCR beta chain was counted only a few times. As yet, its antigen is unknown. These data come from a study of CD8 T cells in ankylosing spondylitis. Points from the study as a whole: Significant enrichment of disease-linked clones was reportedly seen in matched ankylosing spondylitis synovial fluid. What seemed typical of ankylosing spondylitis blood was a TCR beta motif built from roughly 8 highly homologous variants. Some of these motif variants have turned up before, in reports on reactive arthritis synovial fluid and blood.

Germline CDR1 reads DFQATT; CDR2 reads SNEGSKA (reference sequence). V dropped 3 bases and J dropped 3 bases, with 13 bases sitting between them. This CDR3 region has 14 residues. Quantitative 5'-RACE with molecular barcodes was used to make the TCR beta libraries. TCRdb passed the 5' RACE reads through MiXCR, listing each CDR3 protein once. The table shows a few hundred thousand distinct CDR3 sequences, with 20% to 25% occurring only once. The sample taken for sequencing was blood, either unsorted or a sorted T cell fraction (not recorded which). The sequence derives from a male donor with ankylosing spondylitis or in good health (not recorded which). The chain is built from TRBV20-1 and TRBJ2-3; either TRBD1 or TRBD2 may fit D (5 bases each). The CDR3 DNA sequence: TGCAGTGCTAGGGGGACGAGCGGTACAGATACGCAGTATTTT. The encoded protein is CSARGTSGTDTQYF.